This T cell receptor (beta chain) was documented in a study of beta chain features in type 1 diabetes. Losses at the gene ends were 2 bases for V and 13 bases for J; bases not matched to a gene: 6. The CDR3 spans 12 residues. The germline CDR1 and CDR2 sequences are ENHRY and SYGVKD. Expressed TCRB transcripts were sequenced because the isolated RNA had all been reverse transcribed beforehand. Sequencing was performed with immunoSEQ multiplex PCR; in TCRdb, only in-frame clones are kept and a portion is missing. The profile shows more than 150,000 clones, 10% to 15% of them singletons. This chain uses TRBV10-3 with TRBJ1-2; 8 bases line up with TRBD1. The receptor's source is a woman aged 18-29 years in good health. Sequenced: central memory CD4+ T cells from blood. The CDR3 bases are TGTGCCATCAGTGAGACGACAGGGGAGTCCACCTTC. Translation gives CAISETTGESTF.